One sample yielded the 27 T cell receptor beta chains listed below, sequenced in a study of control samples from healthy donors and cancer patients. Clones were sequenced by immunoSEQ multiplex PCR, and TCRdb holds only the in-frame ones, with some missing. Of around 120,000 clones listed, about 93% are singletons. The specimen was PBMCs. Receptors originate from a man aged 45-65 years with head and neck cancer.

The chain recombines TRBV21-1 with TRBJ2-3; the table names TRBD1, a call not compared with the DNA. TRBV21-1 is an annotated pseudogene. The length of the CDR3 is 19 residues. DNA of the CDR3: TGTGCCAGCAGCAAAGGGGACAGGGGCGGGGGGTCTAGCACAGATACGCAGTATTTT. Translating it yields CASSKGDRGGGSSTDTQYF.

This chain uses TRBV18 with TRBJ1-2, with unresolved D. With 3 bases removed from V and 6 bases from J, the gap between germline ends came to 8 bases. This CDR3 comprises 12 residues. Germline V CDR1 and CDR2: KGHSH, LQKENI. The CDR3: CASSPLLDGYTF. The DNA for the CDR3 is TGTGCCAGCTCACCCCTTTTGGATGGCTACACCTTC. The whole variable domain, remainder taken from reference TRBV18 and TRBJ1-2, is NAGVMQNPRHLVRRRGQEARLRCSPMKGHSHVYWYRQLPEEGLKFMVYLQKENIIDESGMPKERFSAEFPKEGPSILRIQQVVRGDSAAYFCASSPLLDGYTFGSGTRLTVV.

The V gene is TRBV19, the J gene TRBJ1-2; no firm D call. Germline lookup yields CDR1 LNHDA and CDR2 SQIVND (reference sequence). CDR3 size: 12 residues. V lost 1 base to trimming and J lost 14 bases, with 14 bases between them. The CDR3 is CASSIVFGDRTF. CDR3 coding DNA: TGTGCCAGTAGTATAGTATTCGGGGATCGAACCTTC.

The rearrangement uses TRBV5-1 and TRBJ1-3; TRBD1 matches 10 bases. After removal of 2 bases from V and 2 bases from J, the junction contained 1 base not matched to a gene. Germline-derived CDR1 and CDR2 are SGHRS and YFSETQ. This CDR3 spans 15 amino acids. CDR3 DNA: TGCGCCAGCAGCTTTGACAGGGGGCCTGGAAACACCATATATTTT. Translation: CASSFDRGPGNTIYF.

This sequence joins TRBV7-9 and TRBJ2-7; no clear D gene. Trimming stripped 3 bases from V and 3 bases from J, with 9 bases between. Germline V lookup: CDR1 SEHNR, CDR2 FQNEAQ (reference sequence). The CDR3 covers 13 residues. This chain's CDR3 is CASSFMADYEQYF. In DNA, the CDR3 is TGTGCCAGCAGCTTCATGGCAGACTACGAGCAGTACTTC.

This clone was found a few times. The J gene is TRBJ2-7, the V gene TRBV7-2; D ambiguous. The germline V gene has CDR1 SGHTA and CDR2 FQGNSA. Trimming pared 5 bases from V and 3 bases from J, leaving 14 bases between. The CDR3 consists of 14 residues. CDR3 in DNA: TGTGCCAGCAGCCCCCGGAGCCAGGACTACGAGCAGTACTTC. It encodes CASSPRSQDYEQYF. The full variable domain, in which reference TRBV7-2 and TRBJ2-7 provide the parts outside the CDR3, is GAGVSQSPSNKVTEKGKDVELRCDPISGHTALYWYRQSLGQGLEFLIYFQGNSAPDKSGLPSDRFSAERTGGSVSTLTIQRTQQEDSAVYLCASSPRSQDYEQYFGPGTRLTVT.

The CDR3 sequence: CASSLLGQLSNQPQHF. As DNA, the CDR3 is TGCGCCAGCAGTTTATTGGGACAACTTAGCAATCAGCCCCAGCATTTT. The genes are TRBV23-1 and TRBJ1-5; tentatively, D is TRBD1 (6 bases). TRBV23-1 is an ORF for which the function is uncertain. Trimming pared 5 bases from V and 0 bases from J, leaving 14 bases between. This CDR3 has 16 amino acids.

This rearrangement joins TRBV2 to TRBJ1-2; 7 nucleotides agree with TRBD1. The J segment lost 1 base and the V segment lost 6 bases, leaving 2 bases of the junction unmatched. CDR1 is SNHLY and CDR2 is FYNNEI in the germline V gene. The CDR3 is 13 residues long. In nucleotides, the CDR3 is TGTGCCAGCAGCAGGGACAGTAACTATGGCTACACCTTC. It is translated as CASSRDSNYGYTF. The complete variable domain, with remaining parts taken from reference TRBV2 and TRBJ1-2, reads EPEVTQTPSHQVTQMGQEVILRCVPISNHLYFYWYRQILGQKVEFLVSFYNNEISEKSEIFDDQFSVERPDGSNFTLKIRSTKLEDSAMYFCASSRDSNYGYTFGSGTRLTVV.

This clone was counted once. DNA for the CDR3: TGTGCCAGCACCGGGGGACAGCTGAACACTGAAGCTTTCTTT. It translates to CASTGGQLNTEAFF. The chain couples TRBV6-5 to TRBJ1-1; 7 bases fit TRBD1. This CDR3 region has 14 residues. Germline lookup yields CDR1 MNHEY and CDR2 SVGAGI. Losses at the gene ends were 7 bases for V and 0 bases for J; bases not matched to a gene: 5.

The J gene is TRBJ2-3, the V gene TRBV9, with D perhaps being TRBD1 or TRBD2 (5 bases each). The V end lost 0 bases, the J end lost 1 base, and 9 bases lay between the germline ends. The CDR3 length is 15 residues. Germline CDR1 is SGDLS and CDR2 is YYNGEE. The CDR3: CASSVGGRGTDTQYF. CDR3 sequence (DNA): TGTGCCAGCAGCGTAGGGGGACGGGGCACAGATACGCAGTATTTT.

The CDR3 coding sequence is TGTGCCAGCAGCCCGCGGACAGGCGGGAACACTGAAGCTTTCTTT. It yields the protein CASSPRTGGNTEAFF. The chain employs TRBV3-1 (or the pseudogene TRBV3-2) and TRBJ1-1; TRBD1 matches at 7 bases. J was trimmed by 1 base and V by 4 bases; bases with no gene match: 6. Looked up from germline, CDR1 is LGHDT and CDR2 is YNNKEL (reference sequence). This CDR3 region has 15 residues.

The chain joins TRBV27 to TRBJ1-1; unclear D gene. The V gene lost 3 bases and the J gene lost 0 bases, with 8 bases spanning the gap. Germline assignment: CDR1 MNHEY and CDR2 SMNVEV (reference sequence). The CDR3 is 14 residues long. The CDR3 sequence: CASSFRPMNTEAFF. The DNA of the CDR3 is TGTGCCAGCAGTTTCAGACCCATGAACACTGAAGCTTTCTTT.

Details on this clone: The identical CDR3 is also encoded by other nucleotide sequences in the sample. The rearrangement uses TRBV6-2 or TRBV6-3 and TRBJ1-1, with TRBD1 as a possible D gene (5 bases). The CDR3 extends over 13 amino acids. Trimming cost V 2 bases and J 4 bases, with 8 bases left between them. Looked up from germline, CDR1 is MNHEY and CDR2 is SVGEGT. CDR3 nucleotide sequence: TGTGCCAGCAGTTACCTAGGGGCCACTGAAGCTTTCTTT. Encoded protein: CASSYLGATEAFF.

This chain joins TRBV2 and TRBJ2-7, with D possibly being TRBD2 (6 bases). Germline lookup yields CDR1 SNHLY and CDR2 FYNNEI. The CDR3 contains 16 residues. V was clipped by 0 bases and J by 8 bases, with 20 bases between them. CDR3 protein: CASSEAGGARRSKQYF. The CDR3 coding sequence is TGTGCCAGCAGTGAAGCGGGCGGGGCCCGGCGAAGCAAGCAGTACTTC.

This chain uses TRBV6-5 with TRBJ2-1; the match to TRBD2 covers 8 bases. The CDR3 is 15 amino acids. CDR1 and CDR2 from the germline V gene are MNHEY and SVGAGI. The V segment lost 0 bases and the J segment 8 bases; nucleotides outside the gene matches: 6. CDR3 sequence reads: CASSYSLAVGDEQFF. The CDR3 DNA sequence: TGTGCCAGCAGTTACTCACTAGCGGTAGGCGATGAGCAGTTCTTC.

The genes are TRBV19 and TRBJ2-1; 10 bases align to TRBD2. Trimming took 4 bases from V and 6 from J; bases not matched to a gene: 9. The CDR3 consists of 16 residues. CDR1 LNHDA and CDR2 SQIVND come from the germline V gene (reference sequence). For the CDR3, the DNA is TGTGCCAGTAGTAAGAAAAGCGGGGGGGCCATCAATGAGCAGTTCTTC. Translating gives CASSKKSGGAINEQFF.

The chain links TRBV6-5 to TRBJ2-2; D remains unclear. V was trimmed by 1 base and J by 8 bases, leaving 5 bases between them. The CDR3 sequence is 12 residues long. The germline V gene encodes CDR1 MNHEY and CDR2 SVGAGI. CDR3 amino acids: CASSYLLGELFF. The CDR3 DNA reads TGTGCCAGCAGTTACTTACTGGGGGAGCTGTTTTTT.

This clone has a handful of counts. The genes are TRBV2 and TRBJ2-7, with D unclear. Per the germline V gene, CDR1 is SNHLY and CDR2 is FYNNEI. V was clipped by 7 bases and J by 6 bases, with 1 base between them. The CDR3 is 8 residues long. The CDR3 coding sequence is TGTGCCAGCACCGAGCAGTACTTC. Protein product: CASTEQYF.

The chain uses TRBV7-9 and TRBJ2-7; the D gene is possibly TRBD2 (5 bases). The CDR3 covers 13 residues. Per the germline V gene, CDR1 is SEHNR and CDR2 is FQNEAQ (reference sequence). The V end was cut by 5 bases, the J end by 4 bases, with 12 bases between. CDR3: CASSRGGSYEQYF. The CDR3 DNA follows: TGTGCCAGCAGCCGCGGAGGCAGTTACGAGCAGTACTTC.

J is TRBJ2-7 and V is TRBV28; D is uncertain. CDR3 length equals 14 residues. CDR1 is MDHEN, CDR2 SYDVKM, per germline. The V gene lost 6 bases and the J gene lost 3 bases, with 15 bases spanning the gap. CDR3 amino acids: CASRPWGLGYEQYF. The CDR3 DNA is TGTGCCAGCAGGCCCTGGGGTTTGGGCTACGAGCAGTACTTC.

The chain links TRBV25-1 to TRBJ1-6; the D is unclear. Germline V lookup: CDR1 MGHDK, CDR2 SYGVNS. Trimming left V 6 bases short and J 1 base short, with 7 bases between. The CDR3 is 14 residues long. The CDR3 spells CASRGGSYNSPLHF. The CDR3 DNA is TGTGCCAGCAGGGGTGGTTCCTATAATTCACCCCTCCACTTT. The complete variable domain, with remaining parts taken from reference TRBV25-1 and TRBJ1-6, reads EADIYQTPRYLVIGTGKKITLECSQTMGHDKMYWYQQDPGMELHLIHYSYGVNSTEKGDLSSESTVSRIRTEHFPLTLESARPSHTSQYLCASRGGSYNSPLHFGNGTRLTVT.

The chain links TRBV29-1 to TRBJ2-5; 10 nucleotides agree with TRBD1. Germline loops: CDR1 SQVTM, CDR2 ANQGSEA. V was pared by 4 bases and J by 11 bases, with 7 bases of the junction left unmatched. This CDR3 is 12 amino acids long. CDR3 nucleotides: TGCAGCGTTGGAGGACAGGGGGTTAAGCAGTACTTC. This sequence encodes CSVGGQGVKQYF.

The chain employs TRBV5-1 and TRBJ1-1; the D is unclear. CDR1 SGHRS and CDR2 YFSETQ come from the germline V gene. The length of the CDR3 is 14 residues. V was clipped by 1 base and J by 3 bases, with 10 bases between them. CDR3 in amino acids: CASSLSRADTEAFF. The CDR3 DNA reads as TGCGCCAGCAGCTTGTCGAGGGCTGACACTGAAGCTTTCTTT.

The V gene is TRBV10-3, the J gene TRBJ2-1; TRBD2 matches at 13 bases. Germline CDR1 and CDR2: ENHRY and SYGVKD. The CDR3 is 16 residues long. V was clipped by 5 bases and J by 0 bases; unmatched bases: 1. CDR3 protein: CAISRTSGGSYNEQFF. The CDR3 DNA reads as TGTGCCATCAGTCGGACTAGCGGGGGCTCCTACAATGAGCAGTTCTTC.

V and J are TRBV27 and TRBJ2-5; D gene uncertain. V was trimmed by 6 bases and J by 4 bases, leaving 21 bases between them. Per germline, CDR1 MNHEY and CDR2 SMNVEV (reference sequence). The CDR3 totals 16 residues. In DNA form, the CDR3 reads TGTGCCAGCAGCCATTTCCCCCCGGGCAGAGGAGAGACCCAGTACTTC. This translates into CASSHFPPGRGETQYF.

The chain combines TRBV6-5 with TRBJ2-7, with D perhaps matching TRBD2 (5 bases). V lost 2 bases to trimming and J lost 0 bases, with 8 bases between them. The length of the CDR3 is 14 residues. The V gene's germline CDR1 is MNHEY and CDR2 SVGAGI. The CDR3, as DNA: TGTGCCAGCAGTTACAGCGGCAGCTCCTACGAGCAGTACTTC. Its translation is CASSYSGSSYEQYF.

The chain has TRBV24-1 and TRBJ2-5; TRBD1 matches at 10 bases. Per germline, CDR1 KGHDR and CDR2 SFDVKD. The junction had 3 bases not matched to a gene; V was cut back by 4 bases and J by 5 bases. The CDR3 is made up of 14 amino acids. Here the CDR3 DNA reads TGTGCCACCAGTGACCTGACAGGGGGCGAGACCCAGTACTTC. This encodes CATSDLTGGETQYF.